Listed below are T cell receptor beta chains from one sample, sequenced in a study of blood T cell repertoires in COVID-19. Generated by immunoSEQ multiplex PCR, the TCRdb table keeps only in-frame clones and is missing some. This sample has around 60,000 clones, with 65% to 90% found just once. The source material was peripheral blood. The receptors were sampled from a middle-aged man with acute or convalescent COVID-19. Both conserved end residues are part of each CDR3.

CDR3aa: CASSERRWVTGVNQPQHF
j_gene: TRBJ1-5
v_gene: TRBV6-1

CDR3aa: CASSPASEAEQYF
j_gene: TRBJ2-7
v_gene: TRBV3-1/TRBV3-2

CDR3aa: CASSYGRGTEAFF
j_gene: TRBJ1-1
v_gene: TRBV12-3/TRBV12-4

CDR3aa: CASSLTLGDREGYTF
j_gene: TRBJ1-2
v_gene: TRBV5-1

CDR3aa: CASSVRGGQPSEAFF
j_gene: TRBJ1-1
v_gene: TRBV4-1

CDR3aa: CAWSVLRGDTQYF
j_gene: TRBJ2-3
v_gene: TRBV30

CDR3aa: CASSLMGQVINEQYF
j_gene: TRBJ2-7
v_gene: TRBV27

CDR3aa: CAISGQGYGYTF
j_gene: TRBJ1-2
v_gene: TRBV10-3

CDR3aa: CAWSQARAEGATNEKLFF
j_gene: TRBJ1-4
v_gene: TRBV30

CDR3aa: CATRMLAGGPGDTQYF
j_gene: TRBJ2-3
v_gene: TRBV24-1

CDR3aa: CASSVGGFTDTQYF
j_gene: TRBJ2-3
v_gene: TRBV9

CDR3aa: CASSQDWRRDYGYTF
j_gene: TRBJ1-2
v_gene: TRBV4-2

CDR3aa: CASSPSGAGGYTGELFF
j_gene: TRBJ2-2
v_gene: TRBV9

CDR3aa: CASRPPGQGNGYTF
j_gene: TRBJ1-2
v_gene: TRBV6-5

CDR3aa: CASSFEEGFPQETQYF
j_gene: TRBJ2-5
v_gene: TRBV5-4

CDR3aa: CASSLGNAGGEKLFF
j_gene: TRBJ1-4
v_gene: TRBV7-8

CDR3aa: CASSPRDSSPRNSYEQYF
j_gene: TRBJ2-7
v_gene: TRBV21-1

CDR3aa: CAIKGPNRNTIYF
j_gene: TRBJ1-3
v_gene: TRBV10-3

CDR3aa: CASSEGVGQGYTF
j_gene: TRBJ1-2
v_gene: TRBV2

CDR3aa: CAWSGMVWTGSSPLHF
j_gene: TRBJ1-6
v_gene: TRBV30

CDR3aa: CASSQSLAGVYEQYF
j_gene: TRBJ2-7
v_gene: TRBV7-8

CDR3aa: CASRNGKQGSEAFF
j_gene: TRBJ1-1
v_gene: TRBV4-1

CDR3aa: CASSIARPEAGGTQYF
j_gene: TRBJ2-3
v_gene: TRBV19

CDR3aa: CASQRQHTTGGFGNTIYF
j_gene: TRBJ1-3
v_gene: TRBV2

CDR3aa: CASSYYMNTEAFF
j_gene: TRBJ1-1
v_gene: TRBV12-3/TRBV12-4

CDR3aa: CASSLGQFSGNTIYF
j_gene: TRBJ1-3
v_gene: TRBV11-3

CDR3aa: CASSPPGQPGEKLFF
j_gene: TRBJ1-4
v_gene: TRBV18

CDR3aa: CASSLSGRAKHTF
j_gene: TRBJ1-2
v_gene: TRBV28

CDR3aa: CASSDRPQSSNQPQHF
j_gene: TRBJ1-5
v_gene: TRBV10-2

CDR3aa: CASSQGGSSYNEQFF
j_gene: TRBJ2-1
v_gene: TRBV11-3

CDR3aa: CATSDSQGPPYEQYF
j_gene: TRBJ2-7
v_gene: TRBV24-1

CDR3aa: CSVGVSGNTIYF
j_gene: TRBJ1-3
v_gene: TRBV29-1

CDR3aa: CASTSTTGANTEAFF
j_gene: TRBJ1-1
v_gene: TRBV6-5

CDR3aa: CASSSTPTGAYEQYF
j_gene: TRBJ2-7
v_gene: TRBV9

CDR3aa: CASSLGSGGFSNQPQHF
j_gene: TRBJ1-5
v_gene: TRBV11-2

CDR3aa: CASSQVGRSPNSPLHF
j_gene: TRBJ1-6
v_gene: TRBV4-1

CDR3aa: CASSPQIPSTEAFF
j_gene: TRBJ1-1
v_gene: TRBV19

CDR3aa: CASKASDNSYEQYF
j_gene: TRBJ2-7
v_gene: TRBV2

CDR3aa: CASTLTGAGTGELFF
j_gene: TRBJ2-2
v_gene: TRBV2

CDR3aa: CASSLDRTNQPQHF
j_gene: TRBJ1-5
v_gene: TRBV11-2

CDR3aa: CAISESGGGQPQHF
j_gene: TRBJ1-5
v_gene: TRBV10-3

CDR3aa: CASSSTGNTEAFF
j_gene: TRBJ1-1
v_gene: TRBV6-5

CDR3aa: CASSAGARSYEQYF
j_gene: TRBJ2-7
v_gene: TRBV5-6

CDR3aa: CASSLSGGRPGHEQYF
j_gene: TRBJ2-7
v_gene: TRBV7-2

CDR3aa: CASSPMTGSYGYTF
j_gene: TRBJ1-2
v_gene: TRBV7-2

CDR3aa: CASSVMNTEAFF
j_gene: TRBJ1-1
v_gene: TRBV7-8